This entry lists 17 T cell receptor beta chains sequenced from one sample in a study of robustness of blood B and T cell sequencing. A 5' template-switch oligo added a universal priming site during cDNA synthesis. Each cDNA molecule was tagged by a 12-nucleotide random UMI. A single record per CDR3 protein comes from TCRdb applying MiXCR to the PCR reads. The sample yields approximately 3,500 distinct CDR3 sequences, around half seen once. The template for TCR beta quantification was mRNA, not genomic DNA. Input material: peripheral blood. All receptors derive from a human donor in good health.

The V call is TRBV29-1, the J call TRBJ1-4, with no clear D. V was shortened by 3 bases and J by 6 bases, with 14 bases between the two germline ends. The CDR3 loop spans 14 amino acids. Germline values: CDR1 SQVTM, CDR2 ANQGSEA. The CDR3 loop is CSVEDSGVDEKLFF. The CDR3 DNA reads as TGCAGCGTTGAGGATTCGGGTGTCGATGAAAAACTGTTTTTT.

This clonotype has just a few counts. V usage is TRBV6-1 and J usage is TRBJ1-1; tentatively, D is TRBD1 (6 bases). This CDR3 contains 14 residues. V was shortened by 6 bases and J by 4 bases, with 15 bases between the two germline ends. Germline lookup yields CDR1 MNHNS and CDR2 SASEGT. The CDR3: CASSPQGGGTEAFF. CDR3 nucleotide sequence: TGTGCCAGCAGCCCACAGGGAGGAGGCACTGAAGCTTTCTTT.

This chain links TRBV5-1 with TRBJ2-5; 7 nucleotides match TRBD2. The CDR3 covers 14 residues. CDR1 is SGHRS, CDR2 YFSETQ, per germline. J gave up 5 bases and V 4 bases, and 8 bases lay outside the gene matches. CDR3 protein: CASSPPGREETQYF. For the CDR3, the DNA is TGCGCCAGCAGCCCCCCAGGGAGGGAGGAGACCCAGTACTTC.

V is TRBV30 and J is TRBJ2-7, with D hard to call. V was trimmed by 0 bases and J by 2 bases, leaving 8 bases between them. The length of the CDR3 is 13 residues. Per germline, CDR1 GTSNPN and CDR2 SVGIG (reference sequence). The chain's CDR3 is CAWSVGQPYEQYF. In DNA form, the CDR3 reads TGTGCCTGGAGTGTTGGTCAGCCCTACGAGCAGTACTTC.

The chain has TRBV5-1 and TRBJ2-1; D might be TRBD1 or TRBD2, each matching 5 bases. Germline V gene data show CDR1 as SGHRS and CDR2 as YFSETQ. V shed 0 bases and J shed 1 base, with 11 bases lying between them. This CDR3 is built from 16 residues. CDR3 sequence: CASSLAGTLSYNEQFF. Written as DNA, the CDR3 is TGCGCCAGCAGCTTGGCCGGGACGCTGTCCTACAATGAGCAGTTCTTC.

This clonotype has just a few counts. The gene calls are TRBV11-2 and TRBJ2-7, with 8 bases aligning to TRBD1. V was clipped by 2 bases and J by 1 base; unmatched bases: 4. The germline CDR1 and CDR2 sequences are SGHAT and FQNNGV. The CDR3 length is 15 residues. The CDR3 bases are TGTGCCAGCAGCTTATCCGGACAGGGTTCCTACGAGCAGTACTTC. It codes for CASSLSGQGSYEQYF. Looking up the rest from reference TRBV11-2 and TRBJ2-7 gives the full variable domain: EAGVAQSPRYKIIEKRQSVAFWCNPISGHATLYWYQQILGQGPKLLIQFQNNGVVDDSQLPKDRFSAERLKGVDSTLKIQPAKLEDSAVYLCASSLSGQGSYEQYFGPGTRLTVT.

This clonotype was seen a handful of times. V gene TRBV12-3 or TRBV12-4 combines with J gene TRBJ2-3, with D perhaps matching TRBD1 or TRBD2 (5 bases each). This CDR3 has 17 amino acids. Trimming took 5 bases from V and 4 from J, leaving 22 bases between them. The CDR3 here is CASSPSPPGPKADTQYF. For the CDR3, the DNA is TGTGCCAGCAGTCCGTCTCCACCGGGACCTAAGGCAGATACGCAGTATTTT.

The chain links TRBV29-1 to TRBJ1-1; D ambiguous. V lost 6 bases to trimming and J lost 7 bases, with 21 bases between them. The CDR3 spans 14 residues. From germline, CDR1 is SQVTM and CDR2 ANQGSEA. CDR3 nucleotide sequence: TGCAGCGTCCAGAGGGAGGGCGGGTTGCATGAAGCTTTCTTT. Amino acids: CSVQREGGLHEAFF.

The CDR3 nucleotides are TGTGCCATCAGCCCGTTCCCTCTTGGTATGAACACTGAAGCTTTCTTT. Encoded protein: CAISPFPLGMNTEAFF. The rearrangement links TRBV10-3 to TRBJ1-1; D not certain. The V and J ends lost 6 bases and 0 bases respectively, with 17 bases between them. The CDR3 is made up of 16 amino acids. From germline, CDR1 is ENHRY and CDR2 SYGVKD.

V gene TRBV7-3 combines with J gene TRBJ2-2; the D is unclear. Germline V gives CDR1 SGHTA, CDR2 FQGTGA. V shed 3 bases and J shed 0 bases, with 11 bases lying between them. This CDR3 region has 16 residues. CDR3 nucleotides: TGTGCCAGCAGCTTCCTAGGAGTATCGAACACCGGGGAGCTGTTTTTT. Translated: CASSFLGVSNTGELFF.

The gene calls are TRBV2 and TRBJ2-3, with TRBD2 as a possible D gene (5 bases). Germline V gene lookup returns CDR1 SNHLY and CDR2 FYNNEI. CDR3 length: 12 residues. The V gene lost 6 bases and the J gene lost 4 bases, with 8 bases spanning the gap. The CDR3 sequence is CASRPLADTQYF. Here the CDR3 DNA reads TGTGCCAGCAGGCCACTAGCAGATACGCAGTATTTT.

This clonotype turned up a few times. V and J are TRBV28 and TRBJ1-5; D remains unclear. Trimming removed 4 bases at V and 4 bases at J, with 5 bases between. The CDR3 runs 12 residues. Per germline, CDR1 MDHEN and CDR2 SYDVKM. CDR3 sequence: CASSSLNQPQHF. DNA for the CDR3: TGTGCCAGCAGTTCCCTAAATCAGCCCCAGCATTTT.

The chain carries TRBV19 and TRBJ2-7, with 8 bases identical to TRBD1. Germline V gene lookup returns CDR1 LNHDA and CDR2 SQIVND (reference sequence). Unmatched junction bases numbered 3, after V lost 11 bases and J lost 3 bases. This CDR3 has 11 residues. CDR3 sequence reads: CASTGGYEQYF. CDR3 nucleotides: TGTGCCTCAACAGGGGGCTACGAGCAGTACTTC.

The chain carries TRBV29-1 and TRBJ1-2; no firm D call. CDR1 SQVTM and CDR2 ANQGSEA come from the germline V gene. V lost 0 bases, J lost 4 bases, and 6 bases lay in between. The CDR3 runs 12 residues. Written as DNA, the CDR3 is TGCAGCGTTGAAGACTACAGCTATGGCTACACCTTC. Its protein product is CSVEDYSYGYTF.

CDR3 nucleotide sequence: TGTGCCTGGAGTCCAATCGCAGTGAACACTGAAGCTTTCTTT. Its translation is CAWSPIAVNTEAFF. V gene TRBV30 combines with J gene TRBJ1-1, with unresolved D. This CDR3 spans 14 amino acids. Germline V gene sequence: CDR1 GTSNPN, CDR2 SVGIG (reference sequence). Trimming removed 2 bases from V and 0 bases from J, with 10 bases in between.

This clonotype is a singleton in its sample. The chain is built from TRBV5-6 and TRBJ1-1; D not certain. The germline V gene has CDR1 SGHDT and CDR2 YYEEEE. Trimming cost V 0 bases and J 7 bases, with 7 bases left between them. The CDR3 sequence is 12 residues long. CDR3 residues: CASSLAGDEAFF. The CDR3 DNA sequence: TGTGCCAGCAGCTTGGCCGGGGATGAAGCTTTCTTT.

This clonotype has only one observation. The J gene is TRBJ2-3, the V gene TRBV5-1; maybe TRBD2 (7 bases). V lost 7 bases and J lost 3, with 15 bases in between. The CDR3 is 14 amino acids. CDR1 is SGHRS and CDR2 is YFSETQ in the germline V gene. CDR3 bases: TGCGCCAGCCAAGACGGGGGGCTAACAGATACGCAGTATTTT. It specifies CASQDGGLTDTQYF.